Below are 15 T cell receptor beta chains sequenced from a single sample in a study of T-cell memory formation after mild COVID-19. TCRdb processed the 5' RACE reads anew with MiXCR; each CDR3 protein has one entry. The sample lists about 82,000 distinct CDR3 sequences, about 13% occurring once. Input material: PBMCs or a T cell subset sorted from them (not recorded which). These receptors all stem from an adult woman who had mild COVID-19 (a few samples of this study predate the infection). Cell type and time point are not known.

This chain joins TRBV27 and TRBJ2-3; no clear D gene. Germline loops: CDR1 MNHEY, CDR2 SMNVEV (reference sequence). Trimming left V 4 bases short and J 6 bases short, with 14 bases between. The CDR3 is made up of 14 amino acids. The CDR3 nucleotides read TGTGCCAGCAGTTCCGAGGTGTTGCGGGATACGCAGTATTTT. This codes for CASSSEVLRDTQYF.

This clonotype was seen a few times. This sequence joins TRBV7-3 and TRBJ2-3; TRBD2 is a possible D gene (6 bases). In germline, CDR1 is SGHTA, CDR2 FQGTGA. V was clipped by 5 bases and J by 6 bases, with 12 bases between them. The CDR3 length is 13 residues. The CDR3 DNA follows: TGTGCCAGCAGCCACTGGGAGGCGGATACGCAGTATTTT. It translates to CASSHWEADTQYF.

The CDR3 DNA reads TGTGCCTGGAGTTCGGGGGTTGATGAAAAACTGTTTTTT. Its protein product is CAWSSGVDEKLFF. The chain employs TRBV30 and TRBJ1-4, with D possibly being TRBD1 (5 bases). This CDR3 comprises 13 residues. Germline CDR1 reads GTSNPN; CDR2 reads SVGIG (reference sequence). V was shortened by 2 bases and J by 6 bases, with 10 bases between the two germline ends.

This clonotype showed up many times. The chain joins TRBV7-6 to TRBJ1-1; D may be TRBD1 (5 bases). The V and J ends lost 6 bases and 3 bases respectively, with 11 bases between them. The CDR3 runs to 13 residues. CDR1 SGHVS and CDR2 FNYEAQ come from the germline V gene. CDR3 sequence (DNA): TGTGCCAGCAGTTCGCAGGGTGACACTGAAGCTTTCTTT. It encodes CASSSQGDTEAFF.

V usage is TRBV12-3 or TRBV12-4 and J usage is TRBJ1-3; D perhaps matches TRBD1 (5 bases). V was trimmed by 4 bases and J by 4 bases, leaving 17 bases between them. This CDR3 contains 16 residues. The chain's CDR3 is CASSYQPGRQGNTIYF. The DNA of the CDR3 is TGTGCCAGCAGTTACCAACCGGGCCGACAGGGAAACACCATATATTTT.

The chain couples TRBV15 to TRBJ2-6; the D gene is possibly TRBD1 (6 bases). V shed 2 bases and J shed 0 bases, with 8 bases lying between them. The germline V gene encodes CDR1 LNHNV and CDR2 YYDKDF (reference sequence). CDR3 length: 16 residues. The CDR3 region is CATSRPDSSGANVLTF. The CDR3 DNA sequence: TGTGCCACCAGCAGACCGGACAGCTCTGGGGCCAACGTCCTGACTTTC.

This clonotype was counted between two and nine times. The genes are TRBV4-1 and TRBJ1-1; D remains unclear. Germline loops: CDR1 MGHRA, CDR2 YSYEKL. The CDR3 loop spans 15 amino acids. V lost 3 bases, J lost 3 bases, and 14 bases lay in between. This CDR3 reads CASSQVSGGHTEAFF. CDR3 bases: TGCGCCAGCAGCCAGGTCTCGGGTGGGCACACTGAAGCTTTCTTT.

Only a few counts were recorded for this clonotype. The chain combines TRBV27 with TRBJ2-1; a weak D match, TRBD1 (5 bases). Germline assignment: CDR1 MNHEY and CDR2 SMNVEV (reference sequence). The length of the CDR3 is 14 residues. Trimming cost V 5 bases and J 5 bases, with 13 bases left between them. CDR3 in DNA: TGTGCCAGCAGTATCACTTTGGGGCACAATGAGCAGTTCTTC. Its protein is CASSITLGHNEQFF.

V and J are TRBV14 and TRBJ2-1; possibly TRBD1 for D (5 bases). V gave up 0 bases and J gave up 7 bases, with 10 bases separating them. Germline CDR1 SGHDN, CDR2 FVKESK. The CDR3 spans 14 residues. In DNA form, the CDR3 reads TGTGCCAGCAGCCAAGAGTCAGGGTGGAATGAGCAGTTCTTC. Its protein product is CASSQESGWNEQFF.

The chain couples TRBV2 to TRBJ2-3; 11 bases map to TRBD2. From germline, CDR1 is SNHLY and CDR2 FYNNEI. The trim removed 7 bases at V and 1 base at J, leaving 4 bases unmatched. The CDR3 extends over 15 amino acids. The chain's CDR3 is CASTPGLAGTDTQYF. The CDR3 DNA sequence: TGTGCCAGCACCCCGGGACTAGCGGGCACAGATACGCAGTATTTT.

This clonotype showed up just a few times. The V call is TRBV7-9, the J call TRBJ2-7; 10 bases are shared with TRBD2. From germline, CDR1 is SEHNR and CDR2 FQNEAQ (reference sequence). This CDR3 has 15 residues. The trim removed 4 bases at V and 5 bases at J, leaving 8 bases unmatched. The CDR3 nucleotides read TGTGCCAGCAGCTATGGACTAGCGGACGCCGACGAGCAGTACTTC. This codes for CASSYGLADADEQYF.

The chain couples TRBV7-8 to TRBJ2-1; D call uncertain. The germline CDR1 and CDR2 sequences are SGHVS and FQNEAQ. This CDR3 spans 12 amino acids. V was pared by 6 bases and J by 7 bases, with 10 bases between. The CDR3 bases are TGTGCCAGCAGGGCGCGGATGAATGAGCAGTTCTTC. Encoded protein: CASRARMNEQFF.

This clonotype has at least ten counts. V usage is TRBV7-9 and J usage is TRBJ2-7; TRBD2 agrees at 12 bases. CDR3 size: 14 residues. Germline assignment: CDR1 SEHNR and CDR2 FQNEAQ (reference sequence). The V gene end was trimmed by 5 bases and the J gene end by 5 bases; junction bases not matched to a gene: 4. This CDR3 is CASSARLAGDEQYF. The CDR3 nucleotides are TGTGCCAGCAGCGCCCGACTAGCGGGAGACGAGCAGTACTTC.

The chain employs TRBV6-5 and TRBJ2-7; either TRBD1 or TRBD2 may supply D (5 bases each). Germline V lookup: CDR1 MNHEY, CDR2 SVGAGI. With 11 bases removed from V and 3 bases from J, the gap between germline ends came to 29 bases. The CDR3 has 17 amino acids. This CDR3 is CAASYDGTPHPLYEQYF. The DNA of the CDR3 is TGTGCCGCCAGTTACGATGGGACCCCCCACCCCCTCTACGAGCAGTACTTC.

The sample holds a few counts of this clonotype. The chain links TRBV11-2 to TRBJ1-1, with D unclear. There are 11 residues in the CDR3. In germline, CDR1 is SGHAT, CDR2 FQNNGV. Trimming removed 4 bases from V and 3 bases from J, with 3 bases in between. As DNA, the CDR3 is TGTGCCAGCAGCTATTACACTGAAGCTTTCTTT. Its translation is CASSYYTEAFF.